This T cell receptor beta chain comes out of a study of T cells in Graves' hyperthyroidism and ophthalmopathy (dated by TCRdb to between 2018 and 2020). General notes on the study: Peripheral blood samples were taken at the time of initial diagnosis, prior to any treatment. TCR V-J signatures able to tell the groups apart were searched for in a discovery cohort of 90 to 100 patients, of whom fewer than 45 had Graves' ophthalmopathy and about 60 had stable Graves' hyperthyroidism. Prospective prediction of ophthalmopathy was tested in an independent validation cohort of 18 to 20 hyperthyroidism patients and 17 patients who later progressed to ophthalmopathy. The roughly 90 discovery patients were divided at random into training and test sets in a 7:3 ratio. Thyroid tissue and blood T-cell repertoires from more than 5 Graves' hyperthyroidism patients were also compared in the study. After sampling, hyperthyroidism patients received methimazole starting at 30 mg daily, and ophthalmopathy patients received high-dose intravenous methylprednisolone. TCR Vbeta CDR3 sequencing of roughly 140 peripheral blood samples (under 45 ophthalmopathy, some 75 hyperthyroidism and approximately 17 progressor patients) is reported in the paper.

The TCR beta CDR3 regions were amplified from the RNA transcripts. The first round of RT-PCR for the TCR CDR3 was performed with the HTBI primer set and the Qiagen OneStep RT-PCR kit. The libraries were constructed in a second round of multiplex PCR and then size-selected and purified. Libraries were sequenced paired-end with 100 bp reads on an Illumina HiSeq2000. Processing in the source paper ran as follows. SOAPnuke was used to process the raw data, with reads discarded if the reads contained adapters or uncalled bases, had a mean Phred below 15, or lacked an exact constant-primer or identifier match. COPE v1.2.5 was used to merge high-quality paired reads, and clonotypes were defined as unique nucleotide sequences. Clonotypes were aligned to IMGT TRBV, TRBD and TRBJ reference segments using MiTCR v1.1. Analysis was restricted to V-J combinations with a frequency above 0.0001, which covered just over 98% of repertoires. The TCS score was defined as the ratio of F50 (clonal expansion) to E x V (chaos), calculated using BLOSUM62-based TCRdist between CDR3 peptides within each V-J. Welch's t-statistics and random forest reduced roughly 530 V-J features to 13, which were used in a naive Bayes classifier (R e1071). The public reads were reprocessed in TCRdb via fastp at Q25 and MiXCR, keeping in-frame beta chains. Records with the same CDR3 protein are collapsed into one entry carrying the most frequent genes and DNA. TCRdb, rather than the study authors, made the V and J calls. The sample table contains about 620,000 distinct CDR3 sequences; only one count was recorded for roughly 17% of them. The top ten hold 3% to 4.5% of the sample.

Results the study describes overall, beyond this receptor: Sample size was not statistically predetermined, and blinding of investigators to group allocation was not performed. A model built on a 13 V-J signature distinguished ophthalmopathy from stable hyperthyroidism, reaching roughly 88% sensitivity and under 84% specificity in cross-validation and 80%/75% in testing. Blood samples also contained most of the expanded thyroid clonotypes (frequency above 0.001), which suggests that blood repertoires may reflect thyroid immune responses. In validation, the model predicted progression to ophthalmopathy with 55% to 71% sensitivity and 72.22% specificity, a median of 6.5 months before onset.

Stable Graves' hyperthyroidism was defined as the absence of progression to ophthalmopathy over 18 months of follow-up. Hyperthyroidism patients were aged 18 to 65 years and newly diagnosed, with disease duration of less than 2 months. Any patient with an uncontrolled infection, another autoimmune disease, pregnancy or lactation was excluded. Diagnoses relied on clinical symptoms, serum thyroxine and TRAb, thyroid ultrasound and orbital computed tomography. PBMCs were isolated from approximately 10 ml of fresh peripheral blood by Ficoll-Paque density gradient centrifugation. Total RNA was extracted with Trizol reagent, and quality was checked on an Agilent 2100 Bioanalyzer. The CDR3 contains 15 residues, cysteine and phenylalanine counted. The sequence is cut down to CDR3 DNA, 45 bases in frame from base 1. From the germline V gene, CDR1 is SGHRS and CDR2 is YFSETQ. Worth noting for this clonotype: Its antigen specificity is not known. A single base separates this from a much larger clone, so it may be a read error.

Sample: blood. The rearranged segments are TRBV5-1 and TRBJ1-2; the D segment cannot be called with confidence. The TCR was taken from a woman younger than 45 with Graves' hyperthyroidism. In nucleotides, the sequence is TGCGCCAGCAGCCGGGAAGTGGGTAACAACTATGGCCACACCTTC. The resulting protein is CASSREVGNNYGHTF.